Shown below are 27 T cell receptor beta chains from a single sample sequenced in a study of cytomegalovirus exposure and HLA in healthy donors. PCR employed 60 Vbeta and 13 Jbeta primers. Method: immunoSEQ multiplex PCR; TCRdb's copy keeps in-frame clones and lacks some. The sample table includes around 60,000 clones. The sequencing input was PBMCs. Source of these receptors: a woman aged 18-29 years in good health and CMV-seronegative.

V usage is TRBV6-1 and J usage is TRBJ2-1; 7 nucleotides agree with TRBD1. The CDR3 spans 15 residues. Germline V CDR1 and CDR2: MNHNS, SASEGT. The junction had 9 bases not matched to a gene; V was cut back by 8 bases and J by 2 bases. CDR3 nucleotides: TGTGCCAGCGTCCTCCGGGACAGAGCCTACAATGAGCAGTTCTTC. It translates to CASVLRDRAYNEQFF.

The chain recombines TRBV5-1 with TRBJ1-3, with TRBD1 identical over 7 bases. Germline CDR1 SGHRS, CDR2 YFSETQ. This CDR3 has 14 amino acids. Trimming at V came to 4 bases and at J to 4 bases, leaving 5 bases not matched to a gene. The CDR3 nucleotides read TGCGCCAGCAGCGTCACGGGACAGGGAAACACCATATATTTT. As protein: CASSVTGQGNTIYF.

The V gene is TRBV6-5, the J gene TRBJ2-5; 7 nucleotides match TRBD2. The germline V gene has CDR1 MNHEY and CDR2 SVGAGI. The CDR3 sequence is 15 residues long. The ends lost 0 bases at V and 2 bases at J; junction bases unmatched: 3. The CDR3 loop is CASSYSGGGQETQYF. Here the CDR3 DNA reads TGTGCCAGCAGTTACTCAGGCGGGGGACAAGAGACCCAGTACTTC.

This chain links TRBV5-1 with TRBJ1-2; D possibly corresponds to TRBD1 (6 bases). Germline V lookup: CDR1 SGHRS, CDR2 YFSETQ. V was cut by 0 bases and J by 6 bases, with 15 bases left in between. The CDR3 covers 15 residues. The DNA of the CDR3 is TGCGCCAGCAGCTTGGATGCGGGGGCGCGGAATGGCTACACCTTC. Translating gives CASSLDAGARNGYTF.

V is TRBV25-1 and J is TRBJ2-7; TRBD1 might be the D (7 bases). The germline V gene encodes CDR1 MGHDK and CDR2 SYGVNS. CDR3 length: 13 amino acids. The ends were cut back, 4 bases at V and 1 base at J, with 8 bases in the middle. The CDR3 here is CASSAGGSYEQYF. CDR3 nucleotides: TGTGCCAGCAGTGCAGGGGGGTCCTACGAGCAGTACTTC.

Frequency places this clone as medium-sized (0.01 to 0.1%). The rearrangement joins TRBV6-1 to TRBJ1-5, with unresolved D. The germline V gene has CDR1 MNHNS and CDR2 SASEGT. Trimming stripped 3 bases from V and 6 bases from J, with 3 bases between. The CDR3 length is 11 residues. The CDR3 region has the DNA TGTGCCAGCAGTGACGGTCAGCCCCAGCATTTT. It specifies CASSDGQPQHF.

The chain carries TRBV7-9 and TRBJ2-3, with TRBD2 matching over 10 bases. CDR1 SEHNR and CDR2 FQNEAQ come from the germline V gene (reference sequence). Trimming cost V 1 base and J 6 bases; bases outside gene matches: 1. The CDR3 extends over 14 amino acids. The CDR3, as DNA: TGTGCCAGCAGCTTAGGGACTAGCGGCGATACGCAGTATTTT. Encoded protein: CASSLGTSGDTQYF.

With respect to this clone: Sequence at one end of the junction differs from germline and may be a read error. The chain is built from TRBV6-1 and TRBJ1-1, with 10 positions matching TRBD1. The CDR3 runs 14 residues. Germline-derived CDR1 and CDR2 are MNHNS and SASEGT. The CDR3 DNA sequence: TGTGCCAGCAGTGAGGGACAGGGGAGTACTGAAGATTTCTTT. Protein product: CASSEGQGSTEDFF.

The chain employs TRBV7-9 and TRBJ2-3; TRBD2 matches at 10 bases. Germline assignment: CDR1 SEHNR and CDR2 FQNEAQ (reference sequence). V was clipped by 4 bases and J by 4 bases; unmatched bases: 5. This CDR3 has 15 amino acids. CDR3 sequence: CASSWGLASADTQYF. DNA of the CDR3: TGTGCCAGCAGCTGGGGACTAGCGAGCGCAGATACGCAGTATTTT.

V usage is TRBV6-1 and J usage is TRBJ2-1; TRBD1 matches 7 bases. J lost 5 bases, V lost 4 bases, and 14 bases had no gene match. This CDR3 has 17 residues. In germline, CDR1 is MNHNS, CDR2 SASEGT. The CDR3 bases are TGTGCCAGCAGTGGAGGTCAGGGGGTAGTAATAGACAATGAGCAGTTCTTC. Translation: CASSGGQGVVIDNEQFF.

The gene calls are TRBV6-6 and TRBJ2-7; D possibly corresponds to TRBD2 (6 bases). With 6 bases removed from V and 0 bases from J, the gap between germline ends came to 15 bases. CDR3 length: 15 residues. In germline, CDR1 is MNHNY, CDR2 SVGAGI (reference sequence). The DNA for the CDR3 is TGTGCCAGCAGCATCGGGACTTCAAGCTCCTACGAGCAGTACTTC. Its translation: CASSIGTSSSYEQYF.

CDR3 protein: CASSLARGHPNEQFF. The CDR3 bases are TGTGCCAGCAGCTTAGCCCGGGGACACCCCAATGAGCAGTTCTTC. V and J are TRBV7-6 and TRBJ2-1; tentatively, D is TRBD1 (6 bases). The CDR3 sequence is 15 residues long. V lost 0 bases to trimming and J lost 6 bases, with 12 bases between them. Germline assignment: CDR1 SGHVS and CDR2 FNYEAQ.

To note about this clone: Other DNA sequences of this sample code for an identical CDR3. V is TRBV4-1 and J is TRBJ2-7, with 13 bases lining up with TRBD2. The V and J ends lost 2 bases and 1 base, in that order; junction bases with no gene match: 2. The CDR3 is made up of 16 amino acids. In germline, CDR1 is MGHRA, CDR2 YSYEKL. The CDR3 sequence: CASSQSLAGGSYEQYF. The CDR3 nucleotides read TGCGCCAGCAGCCAATCACTAGCGGGGGGGTCCTACGAGCAGTACTTC.

This chain joins TRBV29-1 and TRBJ2-1; 7 bases map to TRBD1. Germline V gene lookup returns CDR1 SQVTM and CDR2 ANQGSEA. The ends lost 5 bases at V and 0 bases at J; junction bases unmatched: 4. This CDR3 comprises 14 residues. The CDR3 region has the DNA TGCAGCGTTATCCGGGACAGCTCCTACAATGAGCAGTTCTTC. Protein sequence: CSVIRDSSYNEQFF.

The V and J genes are TRBV2 and TRBJ2-2; TRBD1 agrees at 9 bases. The ends lost 11 bases at V and 5 bases at J; junction bases unmatched: 12. This CDR3 contains 15 residues. Germline V gene data show CDR1 as SNHLY and CDR2 as FYNNEI. CDR3 nucleotides: TGTGCCTGCAAACCCGGACAGGGGAGTACCGGGGAGCTGTTTTTT. It specifies CACKPGQGSTGELFF.

The chain has TRBV4-2 and TRBJ2-7; 10 bases are a match to TRBD2. The V gene's germline CDR1 is LGHNA and CDR2 YNFKEQ. With 5 bases clipped from V and 6 bases from J, the junction kept 4 bases outside the gene matches. This CDR3 has 13 amino acids. The CDR3 nucleotides read TGTGCCAGCAGCTCTAGCGGGAGTACCGAGCAGTACTTC. Its translation: CASSSSGSTEQYF.

CDR3 nucleotides: TGTGCCAGCAGCCGTGAGACTCTAACGGCTGGAAACACCATATATTTT. Protein product: CASSRETLTAGNTIYF. The genes are TRBV4-2 and TRBJ1-3; D uncertain. The CDR3 length is 16 residues. V lost 4 bases, J lost 2 bases, and 15 bases lay in between. Germline V lookup: CDR1 LGHNA, CDR2 YNFKEQ.

V is TRBV11-3 and J is TRBJ2-7; 7 bases are a match to TRBD1. V dropped 3 bases and J dropped 5; count of bases not matched to a gene: 1. Germline V lookup: CDR1 SGHNT, CDR2 YENEEA. The CDR3 is made up of 12 amino acids. The CDR3 DNA reads as TGTGCCAGCAGCTTGGGACAGAACGAGCAGTACTTC. Its protein is CASSLGQNEQYF.

V and J are TRBV7-9 and TRBJ2-7; 8 positions agree with TRBD2. Germline CDR1 SEHNR, CDR2 FQNEAQ (reference sequence). Losses at the gene ends were 6 bases for V and 4 bases for J; bases not matched to a gene: 11. CDR3 length: 15 amino acids. For the CDR3, the DNA is TGTGCCAGCAGTAGAGCGGGAGCAATAGGGTACGAGCAGTACTTC. As protein: CASSRAGAIGYEQYF.

The chain carries TRBV29-1 and TRBJ2-2; D uncertain. Germline lookup yields CDR1 SQVTM and CDR2 ANQGSEA. V gave up 8 bases and J gave up 6 bases, with 10 bases separating them. The CDR3 is 11 amino acids. The CDR3: CSSYRAGELFF. Here the CDR3 DNA reads TGCAGCTCGTACCGGGCCGGGGAGCTGTTTTTT.

The chain carries TRBV6-5 and TRBJ2-1; 9 bases are shared with TRBD2. Germline trimming cut 6 bases from V and 5 bases from J; bases unmatched to any gene: 5. The V gene's germline CDR1 is MNHEY and CDR2 SVGAGI. CDR3 length equals 14 residues. The CDR3 DNA is TGTGCCAGCAGCCTCGGACTAGCGAACAATGAGCAGTTCTTC. Translating gives CASSLGLANNEQFF.

The chain combines TRBV4-1 with TRBJ2-7; 7 nucleotides line up with TRBD2. Germline V gene sequence: CDR1 MGHRA, CDR2 YSYEKL. The J segment lost 4 bases and the V segment lost 5 bases, leaving 2 bases of the junction unmatched. This CDR3 spans 12 amino acids. The CDR3 region is CASSSSGYEQYF. The CDR3 DNA follows: TGCGCCAGCAGCTCTAGCGGTTACGAGCAGTACTTC.

J is TRBJ2-7 and V is TRBV6-1; maybe TRBD1 (5 bases). Germline V gene sequence: CDR1 MNHNS, CDR2 SASEGT. There are 12 residues in the CDR3. The V gene lost 5 bases and the J gene lost 7 bases, with 12 bases spanning the gap. DNA for the CDR3: TGTGCCAGCAGTCCCTTGGGGCGAGAGCAGTACTTC. This codes for CASSPLGREQYF.

The rearrangement links TRBV6-1 to TRBJ2-7, with D possibly TRBD2 on 5 matching bases. Germline V gene data show CDR1 as MNHNS and CDR2 as SASEGT. Trimming took 3 bases from V and 2 from J, leaving 14 bases between them. CDR3 length: 15 residues. The CDR3 reads CASSDPLAYAYEQYF. In nucleotides, the CDR3 is TGTGCCAGCAGTGACCCCCTAGCTTATGCCTACGAGCAGTACTTC.

The J gene is TRBJ2-5, the V gene TRBV4-2; 11 bases align to TRBD2. Germline V gene lookup returns CDR1 LGHNA and CDR2 YNFKEQ. The CDR3 consists of 15 residues. V lost 11 bases, J lost 5 bases, and 13 bases stayed unmatched. The CDR3 reads CAGSFSGGADETQYF. The CDR3 bases are TGTGCCGGGAGTTTTAGCGGGGGGGCCGATGAGACCCAGTACTTC.

This sequence joins TRBV7-6 and TRBJ2-7; 7 bases are shared with TRBD1. This CDR3 has 15 residues. The germline V gene has CDR1 SGHVS and CDR2 FNYEAQ. The V segment lost 3 bases and the J segment 2 bases; nucleotides outside the gene matches: 7. The CDR3 DNA is TGTGCCAGCAGCTTGGACCGGGACAGAACCTACGAGCAGTACTTC. Amino acids: CASSLDRDRTYEQYF.

The rearrangement joins TRBV18 to TRBJ1-3; D not certain. The CDR3 contains 15 residues. V was shortened by 0 bases and J by 4 bases, with 10 bases between the two germline ends. The V gene's germline CDR1 is KGHSH and CDR2 LQKENI. The CDR3 spells CASSPPSVQGNTIYF. As DNA, the CDR3 is TGTGCCAGCTCACCACCATCAGTTCAGGGAAACACCATATATTTT.